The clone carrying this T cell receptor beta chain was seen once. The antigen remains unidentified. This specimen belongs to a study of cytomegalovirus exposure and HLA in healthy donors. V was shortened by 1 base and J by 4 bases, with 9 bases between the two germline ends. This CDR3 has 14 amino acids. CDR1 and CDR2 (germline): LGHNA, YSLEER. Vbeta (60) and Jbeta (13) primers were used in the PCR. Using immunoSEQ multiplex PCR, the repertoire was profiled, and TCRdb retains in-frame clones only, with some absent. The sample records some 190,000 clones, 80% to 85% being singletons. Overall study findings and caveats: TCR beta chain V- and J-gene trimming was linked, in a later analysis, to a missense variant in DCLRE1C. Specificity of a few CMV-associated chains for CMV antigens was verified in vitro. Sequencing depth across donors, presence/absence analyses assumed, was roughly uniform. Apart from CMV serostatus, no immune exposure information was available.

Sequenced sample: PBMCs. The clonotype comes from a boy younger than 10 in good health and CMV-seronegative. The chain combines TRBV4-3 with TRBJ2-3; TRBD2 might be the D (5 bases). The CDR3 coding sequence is TGCGCCAGCAGCCAAGGCCTAGCCCCAGATACGCAGTATTTT. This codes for CASSQGLAPDTQYF.